This record concerns one T cell receptor beta chain sequence. What it binds is unknown. The source of the PBMCs was less than 12 ml of fresh peripheral blood. This specimen comes from a study of T cells in Graves' hyperthyroidism and ophthalmopathy. Study as a whole: Blood was drawn when the patient was first diagnosed and still untreated. Study-wide findings and caveats: Most thyroid-expanded clonotypes above 0.001 were also found in blood.

V was trimmed by 0 bases and J by 6 bases, leaving 17 bases between them. The germline gives CDR1 DFQATT, CDR2 SNEGSKA (reference sequence). CDR3 length equals 16 residues. RNA transcripts were the template for amplifying TCR beta CDR3 regions. TCR CDR3 regions were first amplified by RT-PCR with HTBI primers. Each CDR3 protein is one row after TCRdb ran MiXCR on the multiplex PCR reads. The table shows 500,000 to 550,000 distinct CDR3 sequences, with nearly 20% occurring only once. Sequencing was carried out using blood. The V call is TRBV20-1, the J call TRBJ2-2; D perhaps matches TRBD1 (6 bases). This receptor was identified in a man aged 35-49 years with Graves' ophthalmopathy. CDR3 bases: TGCAGTGCTAGAGATCAGGGGAAGTCCCAGGCCGGGGAGCTGTTTTTT. It yields the protein CSARDQGKSQAGELFF.